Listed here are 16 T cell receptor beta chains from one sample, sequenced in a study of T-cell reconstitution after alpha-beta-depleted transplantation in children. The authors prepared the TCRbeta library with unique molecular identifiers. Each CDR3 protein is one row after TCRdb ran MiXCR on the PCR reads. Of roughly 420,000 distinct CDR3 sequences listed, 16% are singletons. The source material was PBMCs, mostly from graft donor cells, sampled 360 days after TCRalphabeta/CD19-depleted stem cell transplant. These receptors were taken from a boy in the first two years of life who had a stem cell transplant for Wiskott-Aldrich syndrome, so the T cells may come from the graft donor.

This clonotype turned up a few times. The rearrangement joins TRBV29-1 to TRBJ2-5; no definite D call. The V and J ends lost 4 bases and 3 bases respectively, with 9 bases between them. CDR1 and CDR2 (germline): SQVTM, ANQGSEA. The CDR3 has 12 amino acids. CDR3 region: CSVVASKETQYF. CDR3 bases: TGCAGCGTTGTGGCATCGAAAGAGACCCAGTACTTC.

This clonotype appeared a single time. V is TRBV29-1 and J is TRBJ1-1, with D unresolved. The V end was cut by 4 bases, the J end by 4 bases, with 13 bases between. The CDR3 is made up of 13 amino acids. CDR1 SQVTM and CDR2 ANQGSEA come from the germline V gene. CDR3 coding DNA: TGCAGCGTTGCCCCCAAGCTTTCCACTGAAGCTTTCTTT. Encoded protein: CSVAPKLSTEAFF.

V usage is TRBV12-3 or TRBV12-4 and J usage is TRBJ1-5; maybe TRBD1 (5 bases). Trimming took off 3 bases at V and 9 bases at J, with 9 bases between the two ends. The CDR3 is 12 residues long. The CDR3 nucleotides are TGTGCCAGCAGTTTTTGGGGGAGGCCCCAGCATTTT. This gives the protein CASSFWGRPQHF.

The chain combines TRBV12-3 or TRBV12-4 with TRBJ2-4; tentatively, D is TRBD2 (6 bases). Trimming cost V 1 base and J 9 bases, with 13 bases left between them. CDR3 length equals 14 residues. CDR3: CASSLETWGGIQYF. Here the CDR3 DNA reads TGTGCCAGCAGTTTAGAGACGTGGGGAGGCATTCAGTACTTC.

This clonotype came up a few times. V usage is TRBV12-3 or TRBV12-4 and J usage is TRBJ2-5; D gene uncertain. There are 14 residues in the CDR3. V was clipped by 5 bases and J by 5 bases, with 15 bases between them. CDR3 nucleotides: TGTGCCAGCAGTCTCCCAGGCGTGGTTGAGACCCAGTACTTC. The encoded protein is CASSLPGVVETQYF.

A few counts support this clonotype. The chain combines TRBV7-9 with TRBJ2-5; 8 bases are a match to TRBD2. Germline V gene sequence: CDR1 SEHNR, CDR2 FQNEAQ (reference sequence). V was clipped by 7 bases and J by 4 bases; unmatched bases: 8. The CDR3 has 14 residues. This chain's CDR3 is CASNKAGGGETQYF. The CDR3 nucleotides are TGTGCCAGCAATAAGGCGGGAGGAGGAGAGACCCAGTACTTC. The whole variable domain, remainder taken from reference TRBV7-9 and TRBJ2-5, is DTGVSQNPRHKITKRGQNVTFRCDPISEHNRLYWYRQTLGQGPEFLTYFQNEAQLEKSRLLSDRFSAERPKGSFSTLEIQRTEQGDSAMYLCASNKAGGGETQYFGPGTRLLVL.

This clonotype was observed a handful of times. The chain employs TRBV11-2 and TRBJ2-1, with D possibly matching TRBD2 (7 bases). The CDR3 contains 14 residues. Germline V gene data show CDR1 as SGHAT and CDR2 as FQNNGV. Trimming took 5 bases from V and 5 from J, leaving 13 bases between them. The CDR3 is CASSNAGAHNEQFF. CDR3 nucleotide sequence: TGTGCCAGCAGCAACGCGGGGGCCCACAATGAGCAGTTCTTC.

CDR3 protein: CASSYAGPGGGYEQYF. The CDR3 region has the DNA TGTGCCAGCAGTTACGCTGGTCCAGGGGGAGGGTACGAGCAGTACTTC. The chain uses TRBV6-5 and TRBJ2-7; either TRBD1 or TRBD2 may supply D (7 bases each). The V end lost 2 bases, the J end lost 4 bases, and 18 bases lay between the germline ends. CDR3 length: 16 residues. Germline V gives CDR1 MNHEY, CDR2 SVGAGI.

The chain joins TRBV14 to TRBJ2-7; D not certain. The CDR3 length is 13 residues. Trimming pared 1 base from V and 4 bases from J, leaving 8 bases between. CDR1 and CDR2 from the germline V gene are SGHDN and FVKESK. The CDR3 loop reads CASSQVIGYEQYF. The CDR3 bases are TGTGCCAGCAGCCAAGTGATTGGGTACGAGCAGTACTTC.

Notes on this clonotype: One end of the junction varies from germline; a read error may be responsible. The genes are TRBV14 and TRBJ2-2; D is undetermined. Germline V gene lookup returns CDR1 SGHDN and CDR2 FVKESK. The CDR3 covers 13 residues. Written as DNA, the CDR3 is TGTGCCAGCAGCCCTAGGAACAGCGGGGAGCTGTTTTTT. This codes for CASSPRNSGELFF.

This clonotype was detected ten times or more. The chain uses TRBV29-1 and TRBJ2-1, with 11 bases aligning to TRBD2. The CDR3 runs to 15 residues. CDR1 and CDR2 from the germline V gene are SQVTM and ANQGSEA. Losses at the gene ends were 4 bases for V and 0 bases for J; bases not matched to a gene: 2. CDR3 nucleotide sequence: TGCAGCGTTGGAGGGACTAGCGGCTCCTACAATGAGCAGTTCTTC. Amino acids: CSVGGTSGSYNEQFF.

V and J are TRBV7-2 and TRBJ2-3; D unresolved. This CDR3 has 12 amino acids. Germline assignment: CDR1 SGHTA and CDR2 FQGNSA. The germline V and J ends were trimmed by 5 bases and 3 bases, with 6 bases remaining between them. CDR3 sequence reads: CASSPKTDTQYF. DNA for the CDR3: TGTGCCAGCAGCCCCAAAACAGATACGCAGTATTTT.

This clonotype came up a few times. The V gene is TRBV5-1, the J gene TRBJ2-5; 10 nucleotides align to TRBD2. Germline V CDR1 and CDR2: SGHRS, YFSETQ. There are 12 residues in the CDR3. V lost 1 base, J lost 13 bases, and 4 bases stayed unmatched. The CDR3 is CASSLISGGVYF. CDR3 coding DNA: TGCGCCAGCAGCTTGATCAGCGGGGGGGTGTACTTC.

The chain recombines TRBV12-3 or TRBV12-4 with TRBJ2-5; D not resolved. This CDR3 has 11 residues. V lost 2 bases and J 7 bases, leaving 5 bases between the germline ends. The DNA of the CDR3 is TGTGCCAGCAGTTTAAGTGGGACCCAGTACTTC. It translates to CASSLSGTQYF.

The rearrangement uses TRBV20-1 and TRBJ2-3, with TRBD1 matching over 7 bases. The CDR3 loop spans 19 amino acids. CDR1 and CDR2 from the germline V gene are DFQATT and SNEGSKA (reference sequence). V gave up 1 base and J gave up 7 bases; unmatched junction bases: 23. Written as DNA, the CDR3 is TGCAGTGCTAGAGCCCCCGCGCCATATACAGGGGTCGCCATGAATACGCAGTATTTT. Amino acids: CSARAPAPYTGVAMNTQYF.

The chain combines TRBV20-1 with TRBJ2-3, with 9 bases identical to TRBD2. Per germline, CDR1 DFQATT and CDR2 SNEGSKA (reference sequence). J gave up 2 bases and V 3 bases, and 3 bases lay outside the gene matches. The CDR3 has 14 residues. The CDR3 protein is CSASSGGATDTQYF. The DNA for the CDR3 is TGCAGTGCTAGTAGCGGGGGAGCCACAGATACGCAGTATTTT.